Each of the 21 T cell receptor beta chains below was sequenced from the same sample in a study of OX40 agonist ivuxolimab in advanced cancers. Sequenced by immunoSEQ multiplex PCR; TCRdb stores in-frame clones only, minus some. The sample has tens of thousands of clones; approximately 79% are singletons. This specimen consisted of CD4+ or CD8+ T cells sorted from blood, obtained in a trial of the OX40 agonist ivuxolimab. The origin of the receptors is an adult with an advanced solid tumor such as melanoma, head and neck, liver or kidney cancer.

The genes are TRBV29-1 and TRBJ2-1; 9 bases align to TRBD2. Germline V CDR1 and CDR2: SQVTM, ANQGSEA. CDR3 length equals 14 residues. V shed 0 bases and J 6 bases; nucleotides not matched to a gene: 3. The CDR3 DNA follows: TGCAGCGTTGAAGAGCGGGAGGGGTTCAATGAGCAGTTCTTC. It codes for CSVEEREGFNEQFF.

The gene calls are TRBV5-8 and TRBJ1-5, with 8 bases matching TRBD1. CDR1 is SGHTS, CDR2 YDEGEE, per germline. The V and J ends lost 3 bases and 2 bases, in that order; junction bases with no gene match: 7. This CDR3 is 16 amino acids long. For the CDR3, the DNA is TGTGCCAGCAGCTCCAGGACAGGGCTTCGCAATCAGCCCCAGCATTTT. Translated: CASSSRTGLRNQPQHF. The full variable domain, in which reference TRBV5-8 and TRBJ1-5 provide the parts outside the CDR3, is EAGVTQSPTHLIKTRGQQATLRCSPISGHTSVYWYQQALGLGLQFLLWYDEGEERNRGNFPPRFSGRQFPNYSSELNVNALELEDSALYLCASSSRTGLRNQPQHFGDGTRLSIL.

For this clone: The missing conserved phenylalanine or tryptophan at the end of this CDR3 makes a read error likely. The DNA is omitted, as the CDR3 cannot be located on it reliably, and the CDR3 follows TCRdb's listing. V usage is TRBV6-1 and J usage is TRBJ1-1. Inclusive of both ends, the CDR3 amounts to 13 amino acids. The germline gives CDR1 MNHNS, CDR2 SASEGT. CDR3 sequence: CASSESVPTWIRG.

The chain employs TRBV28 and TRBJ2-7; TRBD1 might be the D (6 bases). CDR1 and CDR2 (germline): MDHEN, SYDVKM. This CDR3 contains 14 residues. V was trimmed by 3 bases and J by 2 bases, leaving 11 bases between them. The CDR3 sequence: CASSLGRGPYEQYF. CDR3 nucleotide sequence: TGTGCCAGCAGTTTGGGCAGGGGCCCCTACGAGCAGTACTTC.

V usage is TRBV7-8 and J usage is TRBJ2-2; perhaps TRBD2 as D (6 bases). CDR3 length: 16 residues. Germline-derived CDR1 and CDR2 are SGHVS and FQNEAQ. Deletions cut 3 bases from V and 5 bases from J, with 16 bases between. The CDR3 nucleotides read TGTGCCAGCAGCTTTATAGCAGGGAGGATGACCGGGGAGCTGTTTTTT. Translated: CASSFIAGRMTGELFF.

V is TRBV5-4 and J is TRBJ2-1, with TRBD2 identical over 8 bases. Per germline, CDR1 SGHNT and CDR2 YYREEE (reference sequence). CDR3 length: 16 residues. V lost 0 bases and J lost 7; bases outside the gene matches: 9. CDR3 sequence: CASSLGGGRIRNEQFF. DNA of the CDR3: TGTGCCAGCAGCTTGGGTGGCGGGAGGATTCGGAATGAGCAGTTCTTC.

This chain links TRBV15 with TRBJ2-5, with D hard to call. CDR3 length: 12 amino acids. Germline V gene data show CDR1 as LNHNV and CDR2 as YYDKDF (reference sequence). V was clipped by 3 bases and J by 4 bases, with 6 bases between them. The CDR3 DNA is TGTGCCACCAGCAGGGCCGGAGAGACCCAGTACTTC. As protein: CATSRAGETQYF.

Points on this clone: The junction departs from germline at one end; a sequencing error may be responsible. The CDR3 bases are TGTGCCAGCAACCAAGATGTCGGAGGACAGCAGACCCAGTACTTC. Translating gives CASNQDVGGQQTQYF. This sequence joins TRBV14 and TRBJ2-5, with D possibly being TRBD1 (6 bases). Germline assignment: CDR1 SGHDN and CDR2 FVKESK. The CDR3 consists of 15 residues.

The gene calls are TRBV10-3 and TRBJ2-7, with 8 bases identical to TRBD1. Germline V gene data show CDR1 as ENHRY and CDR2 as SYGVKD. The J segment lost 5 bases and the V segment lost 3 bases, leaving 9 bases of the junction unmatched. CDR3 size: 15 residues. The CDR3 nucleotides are TGTGCCATCAGTGACCCGGACAGGGTTATCGACGAGCAGTACTTC. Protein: CAISDPDRVIDEQYF.

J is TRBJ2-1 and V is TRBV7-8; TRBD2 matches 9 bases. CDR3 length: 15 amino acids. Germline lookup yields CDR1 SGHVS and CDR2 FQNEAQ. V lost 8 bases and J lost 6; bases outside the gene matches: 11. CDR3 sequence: CASDRRGRALNEQFF. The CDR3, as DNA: TGTGCCAGCGACCGTCGCGGGAGGGCCCTCAATGAGCAGTTCTTC.

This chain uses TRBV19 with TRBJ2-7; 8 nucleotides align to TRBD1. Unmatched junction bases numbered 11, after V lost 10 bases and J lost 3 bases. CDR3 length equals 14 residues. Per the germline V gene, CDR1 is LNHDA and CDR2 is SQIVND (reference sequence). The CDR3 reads CATALQQGGYEQYF. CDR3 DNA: TGTGCCACCGCACTTCAACAGGGGGGCTACGAGCAGTACTTC.

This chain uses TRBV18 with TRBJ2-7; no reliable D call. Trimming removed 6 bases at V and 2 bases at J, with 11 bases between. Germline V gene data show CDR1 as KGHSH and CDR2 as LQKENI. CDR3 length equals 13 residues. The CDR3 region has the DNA TGTGCCAGCTCGAAATCCGGCCCCTACGAGCAGTACTTC. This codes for CASSKSGPYEQYF.

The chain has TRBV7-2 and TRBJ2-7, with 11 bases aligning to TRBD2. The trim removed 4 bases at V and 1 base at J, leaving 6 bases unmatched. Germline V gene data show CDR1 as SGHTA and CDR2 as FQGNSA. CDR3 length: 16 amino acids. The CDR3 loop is CASSYAGTSGSYEQYF. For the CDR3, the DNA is TGTGCCAGCAGCTACGCGGGGACTAGCGGTTCCTACGAGCAGTACTTC.

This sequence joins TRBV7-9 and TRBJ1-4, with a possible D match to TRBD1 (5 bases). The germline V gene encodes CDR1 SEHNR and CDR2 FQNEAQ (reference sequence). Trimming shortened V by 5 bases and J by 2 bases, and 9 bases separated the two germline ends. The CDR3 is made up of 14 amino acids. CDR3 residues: CASSPGHTNEKLFF. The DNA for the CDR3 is TGTGCCAGCAGCCCCGGACATACTAATGAAAAACTGTTTTTT.

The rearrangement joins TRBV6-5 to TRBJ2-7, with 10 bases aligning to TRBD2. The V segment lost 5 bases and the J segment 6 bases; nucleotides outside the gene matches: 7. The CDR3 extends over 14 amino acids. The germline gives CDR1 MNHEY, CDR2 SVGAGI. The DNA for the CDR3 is TGTGCCAGCAGTGAAGTGGTAGCGGGAGGCGAGCAGTACTTC. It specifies CASSEVVAGGEQYF.

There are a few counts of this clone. CDR3 DNA: TGTGCCAGCATCCCCCTGGCGGGAGTAGTTGGTGAGCAGTTCTTC. This codes for CASIPLAGVVGEQFF. This chain links TRBV5-5 with TRBJ2-1, with TRBD2 identical over 7 bases. Germline CDR1 reads SGHKS; CDR2 reads YYEKEE (reference sequence). V was pared by 6 bases and J by 9 bases, with 15 bases of the junction left unmatched. The CDR3 sequence is 15 residues long.

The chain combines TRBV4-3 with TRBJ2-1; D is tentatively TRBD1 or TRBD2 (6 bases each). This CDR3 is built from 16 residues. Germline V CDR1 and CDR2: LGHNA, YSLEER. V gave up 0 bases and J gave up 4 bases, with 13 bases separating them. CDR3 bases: TGCGCCAGCAGCCAAGACAGCGGAGGGGGATACAATGAGCAGTTCTTC. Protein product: CASSQDSGGGYNEQFF.

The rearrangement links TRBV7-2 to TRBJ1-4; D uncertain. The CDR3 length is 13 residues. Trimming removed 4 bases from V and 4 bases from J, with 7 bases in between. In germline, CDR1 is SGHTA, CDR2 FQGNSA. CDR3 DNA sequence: TGTGCCAGCAGCTCCCCCAGTAATGAAAAACTGTTTTTT. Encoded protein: CASSSPSNEKLFF. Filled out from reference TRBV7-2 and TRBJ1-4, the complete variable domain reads GAGVSQSPSNKVTEKGKDVELRCDPISGHTALYWYRQSLGQGLEFLIYFQGNSAPDKSGLPSDRFSAERTGGSVSTLTIQRTQQEDSAVYLCASSSPSNEKLFFGSGTQLSVL.

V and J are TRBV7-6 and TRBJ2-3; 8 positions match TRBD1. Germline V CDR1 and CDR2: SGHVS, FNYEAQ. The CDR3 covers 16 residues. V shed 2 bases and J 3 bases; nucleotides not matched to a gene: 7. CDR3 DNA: TGTGCCAGCAGCTTAACAGGGGGTATCGAAACAGATACGCAGTATTTT. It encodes CASSLTGGIETDTQYF.

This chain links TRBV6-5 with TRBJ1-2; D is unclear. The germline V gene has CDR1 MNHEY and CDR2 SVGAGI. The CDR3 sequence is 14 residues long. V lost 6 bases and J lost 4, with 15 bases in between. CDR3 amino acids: CASSQTSDVYGYTF. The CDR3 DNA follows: TGTGCCAGCAGCCAAACTTCGGATGTCTATGGCTACACCTTC.

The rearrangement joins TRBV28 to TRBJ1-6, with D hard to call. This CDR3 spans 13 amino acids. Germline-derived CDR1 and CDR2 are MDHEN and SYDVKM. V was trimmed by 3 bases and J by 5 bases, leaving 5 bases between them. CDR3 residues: CASSLPNNSPLHF. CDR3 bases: TGTGCCAGCAGTTTGCCCAATAATTCACCCCTCCACTTT. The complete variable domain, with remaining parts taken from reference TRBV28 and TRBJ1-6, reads DVKVTQSSRYLVKRTGEKVFLECVQDMDHENMFWYRQDPGLGLRLIYFSYDVKMKEKGDIPEGYSVSREKKERFSLILESASTNQTSMYLCASSLPNNSPLHFGNGTRLTVT.